The clone carrying this T cell receptor beta chain has a count of ten or more. The data derive from a study of T-cell reconstitution after alpha-beta-depleted transplantation in children. Using unique molecular identifiers, the investigators prepared the TCRbeta library. TCRdb called the PCR reads again in MiXCR, with one record for every CDR3 protein. The sample carries 85,000 to 120,000 distinct CDR3 sequences, about 7.5% recorded once. Germline V CDR1 and CDR2: SGDLS, YYNGEE. CDR3 size: 11 residues. V lost 3 bases to trimming and J lost 3 bases, with 4 bases between them. The material was PBMCs, obtained before TCRalphabeta/CD19-depleted stem cell transplant. This chain connects TRBV9 to TRBJ2-7; no definite D call. The sequence was obtained from a boy under 10 years old with acute lymphoblastic leukemia, due to receive a stem cell transplant. The CDR3: CASSAYYEQYF. CDR3 DNA: TGTGCCAGCAGCGCCTACTACGAGCAGTACTTC.